This T cell receptor beta chain was obtained from a study of blood T cell repertoires in COVID-19. On the study more broadly: Sources were T cells, B-cell-depleted T cells, or PBMCs; the material itself was cDNA or gDNA.

Seattle patients were enrolled during active infection and followed longitudinally. V lost 6 bases, J lost 5 bases, and 11 bases stayed unmatched. Germline CDR1 SGHKS, CDR2 YYEKEE (reference sequence). The CDR3 spans 15 residues. Original data processing: Reference gene primer amplification gave nucleated cell count estimates. Libraries were prepared by immunoSEQ multiplex PCR; TCRdb keeps only in-frame clonotypes and omits some of them. V and J calls plus clone size are reproduced from that table; the DNA served to infer D and trimming. Of 300,000 to 350,000 clones detected, roughly 87% appear once; the ten largest clones hold around 10%.

The chain is built from TRBV5-5 and TRBJ2-1, with 7 positions matching TRBD2. The origin of this receptor is a man aged 25-45 years with COVID-19, enrolled during active disease. Material: peripheral blood. CDR3 in amino acids: CASKWEGGLNNEQFF. For the CDR3, the DNA is TGTGCCAGCAAGTGGGAGGGAGGGCTCAACAATGAGCAGTTCTTC.